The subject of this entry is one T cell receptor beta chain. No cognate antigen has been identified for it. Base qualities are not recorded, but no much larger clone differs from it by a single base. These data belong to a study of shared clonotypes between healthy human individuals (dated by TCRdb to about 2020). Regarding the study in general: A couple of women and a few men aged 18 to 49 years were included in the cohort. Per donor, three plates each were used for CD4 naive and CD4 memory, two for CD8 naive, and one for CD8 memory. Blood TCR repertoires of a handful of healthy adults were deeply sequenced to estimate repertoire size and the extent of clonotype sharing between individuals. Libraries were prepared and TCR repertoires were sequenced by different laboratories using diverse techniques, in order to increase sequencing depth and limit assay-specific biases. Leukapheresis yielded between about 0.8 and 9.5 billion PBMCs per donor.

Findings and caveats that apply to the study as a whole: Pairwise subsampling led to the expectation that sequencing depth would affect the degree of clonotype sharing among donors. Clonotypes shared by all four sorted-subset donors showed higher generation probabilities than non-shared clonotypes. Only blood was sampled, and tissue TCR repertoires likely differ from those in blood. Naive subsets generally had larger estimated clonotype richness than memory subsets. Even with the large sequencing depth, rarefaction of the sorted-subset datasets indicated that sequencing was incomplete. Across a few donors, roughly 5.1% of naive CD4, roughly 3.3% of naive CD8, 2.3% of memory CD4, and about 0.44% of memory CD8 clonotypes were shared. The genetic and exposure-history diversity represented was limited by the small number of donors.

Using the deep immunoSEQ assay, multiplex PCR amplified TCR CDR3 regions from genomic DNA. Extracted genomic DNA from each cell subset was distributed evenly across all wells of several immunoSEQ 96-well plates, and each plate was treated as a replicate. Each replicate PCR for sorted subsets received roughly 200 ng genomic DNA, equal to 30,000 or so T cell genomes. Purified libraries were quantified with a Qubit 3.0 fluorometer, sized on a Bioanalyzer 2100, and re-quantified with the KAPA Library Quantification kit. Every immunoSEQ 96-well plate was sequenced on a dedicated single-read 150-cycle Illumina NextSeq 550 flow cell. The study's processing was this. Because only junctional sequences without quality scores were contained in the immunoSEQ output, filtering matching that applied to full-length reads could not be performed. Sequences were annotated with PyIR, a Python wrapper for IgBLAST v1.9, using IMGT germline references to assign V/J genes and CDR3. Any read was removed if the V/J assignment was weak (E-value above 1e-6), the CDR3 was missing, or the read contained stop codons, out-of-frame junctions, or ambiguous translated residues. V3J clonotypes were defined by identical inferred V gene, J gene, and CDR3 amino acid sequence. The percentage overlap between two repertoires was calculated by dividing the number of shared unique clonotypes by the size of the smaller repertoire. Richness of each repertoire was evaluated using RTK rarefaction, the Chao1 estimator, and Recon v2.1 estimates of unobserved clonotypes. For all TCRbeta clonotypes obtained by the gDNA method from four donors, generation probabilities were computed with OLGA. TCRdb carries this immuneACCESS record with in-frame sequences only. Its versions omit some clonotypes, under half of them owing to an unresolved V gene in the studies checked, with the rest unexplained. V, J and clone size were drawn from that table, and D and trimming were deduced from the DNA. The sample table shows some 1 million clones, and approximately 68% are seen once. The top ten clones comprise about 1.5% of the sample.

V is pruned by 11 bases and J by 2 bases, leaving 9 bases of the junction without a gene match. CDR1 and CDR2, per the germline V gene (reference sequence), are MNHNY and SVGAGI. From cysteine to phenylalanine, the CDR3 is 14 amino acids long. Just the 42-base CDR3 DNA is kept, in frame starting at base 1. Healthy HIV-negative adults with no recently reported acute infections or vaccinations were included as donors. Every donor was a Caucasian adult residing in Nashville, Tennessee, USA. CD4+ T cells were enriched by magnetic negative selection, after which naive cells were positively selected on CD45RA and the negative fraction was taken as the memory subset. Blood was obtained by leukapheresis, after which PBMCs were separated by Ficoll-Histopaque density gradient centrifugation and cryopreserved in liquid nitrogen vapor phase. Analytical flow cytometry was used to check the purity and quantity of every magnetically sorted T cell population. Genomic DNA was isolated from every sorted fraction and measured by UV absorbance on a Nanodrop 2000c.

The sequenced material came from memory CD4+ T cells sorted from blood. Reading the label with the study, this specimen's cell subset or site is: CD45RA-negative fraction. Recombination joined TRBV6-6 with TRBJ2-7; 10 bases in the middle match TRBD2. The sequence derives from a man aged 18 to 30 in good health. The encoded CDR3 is CAGWSGRAPYEQYF. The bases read TGTGCCGGGTGGAGCGGGAGGGCCCCCTACGAGCAGTACTTC.